This T cell receptor beta chain appears in the sequencing data of a study of T-cell reconstitution after alpha-beta-depleted transplantation in children. Unique molecular identifiers tagged the TCRbeta library. One entry per CDR3 protein results from TCRdb running MiXCR on the PCR reads. The sample holds some 520,000 distinct CDR3 sequences, about 30% seen once. The TCR originated in a human donor who donated a stem cell graft to a child with aplastic anemia. The sequencing used PBMCs from the stem cell graft donor, collected from the stem cell graft.

The CDR3 DNA reads as TGTGCCACCAGTGACCGGGGACTAGCGGGCACCGAGACCGGGGAGCTGTTTTTT. This gives the protein CATSDRGLAGTETGELFF. The V and J genes are TRBV24-1 and TRBJ2-2, with 12 bases identical to TRBD2. Germline loops: CDR1 KGHDR, CDR2 SFDVKD. V shed 4 bases and J 5 bases; nucleotides not matched to a gene: 10. The CDR3 is made up of 18 amino acids.